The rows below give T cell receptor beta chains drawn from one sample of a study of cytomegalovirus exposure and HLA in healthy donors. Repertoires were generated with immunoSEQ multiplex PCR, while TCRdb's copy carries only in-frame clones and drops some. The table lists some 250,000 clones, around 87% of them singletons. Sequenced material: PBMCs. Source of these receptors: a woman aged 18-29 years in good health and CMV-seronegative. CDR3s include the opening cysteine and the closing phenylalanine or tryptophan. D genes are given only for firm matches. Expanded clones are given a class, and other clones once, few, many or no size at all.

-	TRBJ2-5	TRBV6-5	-	TGTGCCAGCAGTCAGGACGGAGGGTTCCAAGAGACCCAGTACTTC	CASSQDGGFQETQYF
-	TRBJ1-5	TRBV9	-	TGTGCCAGCAGCGCTCGACAGACCAATCAGCCCCAGCATTTT	CASSARQTNQPQHF
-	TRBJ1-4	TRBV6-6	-	TGTGCCAGCAGTCAGATACAAATCTCCGTTGAAAAACTGTTTTTT	CASSQIQISVEKLFF
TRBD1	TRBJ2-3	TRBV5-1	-	TGCGCCAGCAGCTTGGCGGGGACAGAGACAGATACGCAGTATTTT	CASSLAGTETDTQYF
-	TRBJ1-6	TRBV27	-	TGTGCCAGCAGTTTTCGTTGGCAGGGTAATTCACCCCTCCACTTT	CASSFRWQGNSPLHF
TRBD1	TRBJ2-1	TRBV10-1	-	TGCGCCAGCACCCCGGGACAGGGTTCCAATGAGCAGTTCTTC	CASTPGQGSNEQFF
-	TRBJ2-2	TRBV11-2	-	TGTGCCAGCAGCTTAGCGCAGGGCCTGAACACCGGGGAGCTGTTTTTT	CASSLAQGLNTGELFF
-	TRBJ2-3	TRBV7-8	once	TGTGCCAGCAGCTCAAGTACAGGGCCCACAGATACGCAGTATTTT	CASSSSTGPTDTQYF
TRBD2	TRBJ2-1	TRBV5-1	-	TGCGCCAGCAGCTTGTTCCTAGCGGGGGGAGAAGGTTTTGAGCAGTTCTTC	CASSLFLAGGEGFEQFF
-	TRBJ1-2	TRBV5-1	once	TGCGCCAGCAGCTTGGCCGGTCTGGGGACAAAGAGCTATGGCTACACCTTC	CASSLAGLGTKSYGYTF
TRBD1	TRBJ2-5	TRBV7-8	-	TGTGCCAGCAGCTGGGACAGACAAGAGACCCAGTACTTC	CASSWDRQETQYF